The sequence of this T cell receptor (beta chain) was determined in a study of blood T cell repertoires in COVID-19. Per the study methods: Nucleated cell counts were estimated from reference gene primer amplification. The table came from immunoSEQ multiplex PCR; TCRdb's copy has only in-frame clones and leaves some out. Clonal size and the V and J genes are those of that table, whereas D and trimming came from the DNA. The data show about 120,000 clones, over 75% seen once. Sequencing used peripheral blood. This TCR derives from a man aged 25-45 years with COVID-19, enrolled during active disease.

CDR3 in amino acids: CASSEARQIPTYEQYF. The DNA for the CDR3 is TGTGCCAGCAGTGAAGCGAGGCAGATCCCTACCTACGAGCAGTACTTC. The genes are TRBV6-1 and TRBJ2-7; no definite D call. The CDR3 is made up of 16 amino acids. Trimming cost V 0 bases and J 2 bases, with 14 bases left between them. CDR1 and CDR2 from the germline V gene are MNHNS and SASEGT.